This is a list of T cell receptor beta chains from one sample in a study of cytomegalovirus exposure and HLA in healthy donors. Clones were sequenced by immunoSEQ multiplex PCR, and TCRdb holds only the in-frame ones, with some missing. The sample has 200,000 or so clones; around 64% are singletons. Sequenced input: PBMCs. The origin of the receptors is a man in his forties in good health and CMV-seropositive. CDR3s include the opening cysteine and the closing phenylalanine or tryptophan. The D gene is left open where the match is weak. A clone size is listed for some rows: how often the clone was seen (once, few, many), or a class if it is expanded.

V gene	D gene	J gene	clone size	CDR3 protein	CDR3 DNA
TRBV10-3	.	TRBJ2-2	.	CAISPIDKLSGELFF	TGTGCCATCAGTCCAATTGACAAGTTGAGCGGGGAGCTGTTTTTT
TRBV7-9	TRBD1	TRBJ2-7	few	CASSIDRVTGYEQYF	TGTGCCAGCAGCATTGACAGGGTGACGGGGTACGAGCAGTACTTC
TRBV9	.	TRBJ2-3	few	CASSVGIASTDTQYF	TGTGCCAGCAGCGTCGGAATAGCTAGCACAGATACGCAGTATTTT
TRBV21-1	.	TRBJ1-5	.	CASKATGIGNQPQHF	TGTGCCAGCAAGGCGACAGGGATAGGCAATCAGCCCCAGCATTTT
TRBV18	.	TRBJ1-2	few	CASSPRVTVLTPPGRRYGYTF	TGTGCCAGCTCACCACGGGTCACCGTCCTGACCCCTCCCGGCCGGAGGTACGGCTACACCTTC
TRBV5-5	.	TRBJ2-4	once	CASSLEGGVRRNIQYF	TGTGCCAGCAGCTTGGAAGGAGGGGTTCGGAGGAACATTCAGTACTTC
TRBV11-2	TRBD2	TRBJ2-7	.	CASSLTAGGFSEQYF	TGTGCCAGCAGCTTAACCGCGGGGGGGTTTTCCGAGCAGTACTTC
TRBV6-5	.	TRBJ1-1	.	CASSRGGTEAFF	TGTGCCAGCAGTCGGGGGGGCACTGAAGCTTTCTTT
TRBV5-5	TRBD2	TRBJ2-7	few	CASSLTSGGTYEQYF	TGTGCCAGCAGCTTGACTAGCGGGGGAACCTACGAGCAGTACTTC
TRBV7-2	TRBD1	TRBJ2-7	few	CASSLAGTGSYEQYF	TGTGCCAGCAGCTTAGCGGGGACAGGCTCCTACGAGCAGTACTTC
TRBV25-1	.	TRBJ1-1	.	CASSPGFVGALNTEAFF	TGTGCCAGCAGTCCTGGGTTTGTGGGGGCTCTGAACACTGAAGCTTTCTTT
TRBV7-9	TRBD2	TRBJ2-7	.	CATTSGGWDEQYF	TGTGCCACGACGTCGGGGGGTTGGGACGAGCAGTACTTC
TRBV14	TRBD1	TRBJ2-2	.	CDSSQHQQGANTGELFF	TGTGACAGCAGCCAGCACCAACAGGGGGCAAACACCGGGGAGCTGTTTTTT
TRBV19	.	TRBJ1-1	.	CASLDRDWGTEAFF	TGTGCCAGTTTGGACCGGGATTGGGGCACTGAAGCTTTCTTT
TRBV9	TRBD1	TRBJ1-3	.	CASSLGQGFPTNTIYF	TGTGCCAGCAGCTTAGGACAGGGATTCCCCACAAACACCATATATTTT
TRBV4-1	.	TRBJ2-5	.	CASSQLQGLAREQYF	TGCGCCAGCAGCCAGCTACAGGGGTTGGCTCGGGAGCAGTACTTC
TRBV4-1	TRBD2	TRBJ2-7	.	CASSLKSPAGVYEQYF	TGCGCCAGCAGCCTCAAGAGCCCAGCGGGGGTCTACGAGCAGTACTTC
TRBV12-5	.	TRBJ2-5	.	CASGHSLGPGETQYF	TGTGCTAGTGGTCATTCGTTGGGTCCGGGAGAGACCCAGTACTTC
TRBV5-4	.	TRBJ2-7	few	CASSLALTGVENEQYF	TGTGCCAGCAGCTTGGCTCTGACGGGGGTGGAAAACGAGCAGTACTTC
TRBV6-6	.	TRBJ1-2	.	CASSPTQVYGYTF	TGTGCCAGCAGCCCTACGCAGGTGTACGGCTACACCTTC
TRBV9	TRBD2	TRBJ2-5	few	CASSVGLAGTEETQYF	TGTGCCAGCAGCGTAGGACTAGCGGGGACCGAAGAGACCCAGTACTTC
TRBV5-1	.	TRBJ2-2	few	CASSLATVANTGELFF	TGCGCCAGCAGCTTGGCTACAGTCGCGAACACCGGGGAGCTGTTTTTT
TRBV6-1	TRBD1	TRBJ2-2	few	CASRVGGHTGELFF	TGTGCCAGCCGAGTAGGGGGCCACACCGGGGAGCTGTTTTTT
TRBV5-4	.	TRBJ1-1	.	CASSPQVKNTEAFF	TGTGCCAGCAGCCCCCAGGTCAAGAACACTGAAGCTTTCTTT
TRBV7-2	TRBD1	TRBJ2-3	once	CASSLPRDRGEEGDTQYF	TGTGCCAGCAGCTTACCCCGGGACAGGGGGGAAGAGGGAGATACGCAGTATTTT
TRBV5-4	.	TRBJ1-6	.	CASSFTGYGNSPLHF	TGTGCCAGCAGCTTTACAGGGTACGGTAATTCACCCCTCCACTTT
TRBV6-5	.	TRBJ1-4	.	CASSSGLWDEKLFF	TGTGCCAGCTCCTCCGGACTCTGGGATGAAAAACTGTTTTTT
TRBV15	TRBD2	TRBJ2-3	.	CATSSVGGEADTQYF	TGTGCCACCAGCTCCGTTGGGGGGGAGGCAGATACGCAGTATTTT
TRBV11-2	TRBD1	TRBJ2-7	.	CASSSIRDRVAHEQYF	TGTGCCAGCAGCTCGATCCGGGACAGGGTTGCCCACGAGCAGTACTTC
TRBV18	.	TRBJ2-2	.	CASSPARTNTGELFF	TGTGCCAGCTCACCGGCCAGGACGAACACCGGGGAGCTGTTTTTT
TRBV5-1	.	TRBJ2-1	few	CASSLEGGNEQFF	TGCGCCAGCAGCTTGGAAGGGGGCAATGAGCAGTTCTTC
TRBV9	.	TRBJ2-5	once	CASSPWGGGETQYF	TGTGCCAGCAGCCCCTGGGGCGGTGGAGAGACCCAGTACTTC
TRBV2	.	TRBJ2-1	few	CASSELARGQGKQFF	TGTGCCAGCAGTGAACTAGCGAGGGGGCAGGGAAAGCAGTTCTTC
TRBV29-1	TRBD2	TRBJ2-5	.	CSVAGARDRASGVQETQYF	TGCAGCGTCGCTGGGGCCCGGGACCGAGCTAGCGGGGTGCAAGAGACCCAGTACTTC
TRBV7-9	TRBD2	TRBJ2-7	.	CASSPTGLVYEQYF	TGTGCCAGCAGCCCCACGGGACTAGTATACGAGCAGTACTTC
TRBV13	TRBD1	TRBJ1-1	.	CASSPPTGFTEAFF	TGTGCCAGCAGCCCCCCGACAGGGTTCACTGAAGCTTTCTTT
TRBV27	.	TRBJ2-7	.	CASRQGYEQYF	TGTGCCAGCAGGCAGGGGTACGAGCAGTACTTC
TRBV10-1	TRBD1	TRBJ2-3	.	CASSGDRAITDTQYF	TGCGCCAGCAGTGGGGACAGGGCCATCACAGATACGCAGTATTTT
TRBV7-6	TRBD1	TRBJ1-4	once	CASSRRQGGGEKLFF	TGTGCCAGCAGCCGTAGACAGGGCGGCGGTGAAAAACTGTTTTTT
TRBV7-2	.	TRBJ1-3	.	CASSGLIRGNTIYF	TGTGCCAGCAGCGGGCTTATTCGTGGAAACACCATATATTTT